This TCR beta chain was sequenced for a study of chemoradiotherapy in HPV16-positive cancers. Sequenced by immunoSEQ multiplex PCR; TCRdb stores in-frame clones only, minus some. The profile shows 5,500 to 6,500 clones, around 89% of them singletons. CDR1 is ENHRY, CDR2 SYGVKD, per germline. This CDR3 contains 13 residues. The V end was cut by 6 bases, the J end by 5 bases, with 13 bases between. The source of this sequence is a human donor with HPV-associated anogenital cancer. The V call is TRBV10-3, the J call TRBJ1-2, with D possibly TRBD1 on 5 matching bases. Source: tumor tissue, taken from a patient who underwent chemoradiotherapy. CDR3 sequence: CAIRGETGYGYTF. The DNA for the CDR3 is TGTGCCATCAGAGGGGAGACCGGGTATGGCTACACCTTC.